One sample yielded the 32 T cell receptor beta chains listed below, sequenced in a study of CD8+ T cells in alopecia areata. It was cDNA, reverse transcribed from extracted RNA, that served as the sequencing template. Sequencing was performed with immunoSEQ multiplex PCR; in TCRdb, only in-frame clones are kept and a portion is missing. This sample carries 120,000 or so clones, approximately 60% of them seen once, and the ten largest clones take around 5.4%. The treatment was: oral pan-JAK inhibitor, 5-10 mg twice daily. Sequences were derived from CD4+ T cells sorted from blood, sampled at week 4, from a patient treated with tofacitinib. Receptors were obtained from a human donor with alopecia areata.

This clone was found a few times. The rearrangement uses TRBV25-1 and TRBJ2-4; either TRBD1 or TRBD2 may fit D (5 bases each). V was trimmed by 3 bases and J by 8 bases, leaving 17 bases between them. The CDR3 runs 15 residues. Looked up from germline, CDR1 is MGHDK and CDR2 is SYGVNS. The CDR3 region is CASSDPGQGVYIQYF. The CDR3 coding sequence is TGTGCCAGCAGTGATCCCGGGCAGGGAGTATACATTCAGTACTTC.

The chain carries TRBV2 and TRBJ2-7; 7 nucleotides line up with TRBD2. This CDR3 is built from 14 residues. Per the germline V gene, CDR1 is SNHLY and CDR2 is FYNNEI. V lost 7 bases, J lost 5 bases, and 11 bases stayed unmatched. CDR3 amino acids: CASIETGLLNEQYF. Written as DNA, the CDR3 is TGTGCCAGCATAGAAACGGGACTACTAAACGAGCAGTACTTC.

This rearrangement joins TRBV4-1 to TRBJ2-1, with no clear D. The CDR3 extends over 14 amino acids. Germline CDR1 and CDR2: MGHRA and YSYEKL. The V end lost 4 bases, the J end lost 5 bases, and 12 bases lay between the germline ends. The CDR3 region is CASSLYLEDNEQFF. CDR3 nucleotides: TGCGCCAGCAGCCTATATCTAGAAGACAATGAGCAGTTCTTC.

Note on this clone: Other DNA sequences in the sample encode the same CDR3. The chain recombines TRBV7-2 with TRBJ2-5; no clear D gene. V was shortened by 2 bases and J by 2 bases, with 0 bases between the two germline ends. There are 11 residues in the CDR3. Germline loops: CDR1 SGHTA, CDR2 FQGNSA. The CDR3 DNA is TGTGCCAGCAGCTTACAAGAGACCCAGTACTTC. Translation: CASSLQETQYF.

The CDR3 reads CASSLRLAGRNEQFF. The CDR3 DNA follows: TGTGCCAGCAGCTTACGGCTAGCGGGGCGCAATGAGCAGTTCTTC. This rearrangement joins TRBV7-2 to TRBJ2-1; the match to TRBD2 covers 9 bases. J gave up 6 bases and V 2 bases, and 5 bases lay outside the gene matches. The CDR3 totals 15 residues. Germline V gene sequence: CDR1 SGHTA, CDR2 FQGNSA.

The chain is built from TRBV5-1 and TRBJ1-1; D perhaps matches TRBD1 (6 bases). Trimming cost V 0 bases and J 5 bases, with 14 bases left between them. This CDR3 is built from 15 residues. The germline V gene has CDR1 SGHRS and CDR2 YFSETQ. The CDR3 DNA reads as TGCGCCAGCAGCTTGGACGCAGGGGCTAGGACTGAAGCTTTCTTT. It codes for CASSLDAGARTEAFF.

This chain uses TRBV5-1 with TRBJ2-5, with 10 bases identical to TRBD2. Germline assignment: CDR1 SGHRS and CDR2 YFSETQ. V lost 4 bases, J lost 2 bases, and 11 bases stayed unmatched. There are 17 residues in the CDR3. CDR3 region: CASSPTPSGSNQETQYF. CDR3 sequence (DNA): TGCGCCAGCAGCCCGACTCCTAGCGGGAGTAATCAAGAGACCCAGTACTTC.

The chain combines TRBV21-1 with TRBJ1-2. TRBV21-1 counts as a pseudogene. This CDR3 is built from 12 residues. This CDR3 is CASSKGRAGYTF. CDR3 in DNA: TGTGCCAGCAGCAAAGGAAGGGCTGGCTACACCTTC.

The V call is TRBV29-1, the J call TRBJ2-4; TRBD1 aligns across 10 bases. This CDR3 is built from 16 residues. With 6 bases clipped from V and 9 bases from J, the junction kept 17 bases outside the gene matches. The V gene's germline CDR1 is SQVTM and CDR2 ANQGSEA. DNA of the CDR3: TGCAGCGTCGCCATCGCGACAGGGGGCATTGAGGCCATTCAGTACTTC. Protein: CSVAIATGGIEAIQYF.

The chain links TRBV5-4 to TRBJ2-5; no firm D call. The CDR3 runs 13 residues. V lost 3 bases and J lost 5, with 11 bases in between. CDR1 is SGHNT and CDR2 is YYREEE in the germline V gene (reference sequence). The CDR3 DNA follows: TGTGCCAGCAGCTCCCTAGGGTACGAGACCCAGTACTTC. Amino acids: CASSSLGYETQYF.

The chain combines TRBV4-1 with TRBJ1-5; D ambiguous. Germline V gene lookup returns CDR1 MGHRA and CDR2 YSYEKL. The CDR3 sequence is 17 residues long. V lost 1 base and J lost 5, with 18 bases in between. CDR3 sequence reads: CASSQVNLVPGYQPQHF. CDR3 coding DNA: TGCGCCAGCAGCCAAGTCAATCTGGTTCCTGGCTATCAGCCCCAGCATTTT.

The rearrangement joins TRBV9 to TRBJ1-6, with unresolved D. This CDR3 spans 12 amino acids. Between the trimmed V and J ends, which lost 0 bases and 9 bases, there was a span of 4 bases. Germline V gene data show CDR1 as SGDLS and CDR2 as YYNGEE. Here the CDR3 DNA reads TGTGCCAGCAGCGTAGAAGGTTCACCCCTCCACTTT. Translation: CASSVEGSPLHF.

Worth noting for this clone: The sample holds other DNA sequences that translate to the same CDR3. This chain joins TRBV18 and TRBJ2-3; no clear D. The V end lost 6 bases, the J end lost 0 bases, and 4 bases lay between the germline ends. Germline CDR1 reads KGHSH; CDR2 reads LQKENI. The CDR3 loop spans 12 amino acids. CDR3 residues: CASSPSTDTQYF. The CDR3 DNA reads TGTGCCAGCTCCCCTAGCACAGATACGCAGTATTTT.

V and J are TRBV29-1 and TRBJ2-5; perhaps D is TRBD1 or TRBD2 (5 bases each). The V end was cut by 4 bases, the J end by 1 base, with 10 bases between. CDR1 SQVTM and CDR2 ANQGSEA come from the germline V gene. This CDR3 region has 13 residues. CDR3 DNA sequence: TGCAGCGTTGCGAGTGGGGGCCAAGAGACCCAGTACTTC. Its protein is CSVASGGQETQYF.

V is TRBV29-1 and J is TRBJ1-1, with unresolved D. The germline gives CDR1 SQVTM, CDR2 ANQGSEA. The V end was cut by 3 bases, the J end by 7 bases, with 9 bases between. The CDR3 runs 11 residues. DNA of the CDR3: TGCAGCGTTGATGGAGTTCATGAAGCTTTCTTT. It is translated as CSVDGVHEAFF.

The CDR3 reads CASSLTSGGENEQFF. CDR3 in DNA: TGTGCCAGCAGCTTGACTAGCGGGGGGGAGAATGAGCAGTTCTTC. The chain is built from TRBV5-4 and TRBJ2-1, with 13 bases aligning to TRBD2. Germline assignment: CDR1 SGHNT and CDR2 YYREEE (reference sequence). There are 15 residues in the CDR3. Losses at the gene ends were 1 base for V and 7 bases for J; bases not matched to a gene: 2.

The chain uses TRBV18 and TRBJ2-1, with D tentatively TRBD1 or TRBD2 (5 bases each). CDR1 and CDR2 (germline): KGHSH, LQKENI. V shed 3 bases and J shed 8 bases, with 20 bases lying between them. The CDR3 loop spans 16 amino acids. For the CDR3, the DNA is TGTGCCAGCTCACCTGGCCGGGACCCCGTGGAGTATGAGCAGTTCTTC. It is translated as CASSPGRDPVEYEQFF.

The chain carries TRBV5-4 and TRBJ2-2, with a possible D match to TRBD2 (6 bases). This CDR3 region has 15 residues. From germline, CDR1 is SGHNT and CDR2 YYREEE (reference sequence). V lost 3 bases, J lost 5 bases, and 14 bases lay in between. CDR3 DNA sequence: TGTGCCAGCAGCTCCCGAGCGGGCAGGACCGGGGAGCTGTTTTTT. Its protein is CASSSRAGRTGELFF. Full variable domain (outside the CDR3, taken from reference TRBV5-4 and TRBJ2-2): ETGVTQSPTHLIKTRGQQVTLRCSSQSGHNTVSWYQQALGQGPQFIFQYYREEENGRGNFPPRFSGLQFPNYSSELNVNALELDDSALYLCASSSRAGRTGELFFGEGSRLTVL.

This clone showed up just a few times. The chain links TRBV11-1 to TRBJ1-4; 8 nucleotides agree with TRBD1. Germline V lookup: CDR1 SGHAT, CDR2 FQDESV (reference sequence). Losses at the gene ends were 5 bases for V and 4 bases for J; bases not matched to a gene: 3. The CDR3 has 14 residues. The CDR3 nucleotides are TGTGCCAGCAGCCGGACAGGGCGTAATGAAAAACTGTTTTTT. It specifies CASSRTGRNEKLFF.

This chain joins TRBV5-1 and TRBJ2-2; D gene unclear. V lost 4 bases, J lost 1 base, and 5 bases lay in between. Germline V gene lookup returns CDR1 SGHRS and CDR2 YFSETQ. This CDR3 has 13 amino acids. CDR3 sequence (DNA): TGCGCCAGCAGCGCAAAGAACACCGGGGAGCTGTTTTTT. Its protein is CASSAKNTGELFF. The variable domain in full, completed from reference TRBV5-1 and TRBJ2-2, reads KAGVTQTPRYLIKTRGQQVTLSCSPISGHRSVSWYQQTPGQGLQFLFEYFSETQRNKGNFPGRFSGRQFSNSRSEMNVSTLELGDSALYLCASSAKNTGELFFGEGSRLTVL.

The chain recombines TRBV4-2 with TRBJ2-7; perhaps D is TRBD1 or TRBD2 (5 bases each). V was clipped by 3 bases and J by 0 bases, with 12 bases between them. The CDR3 spans 15 residues. CDR1 is LGHNA, CDR2 YNFKEQ, per germline. Here the CDR3 reads CASSQGDPGSYEQYF. Here the CDR3 DNA reads TGTGCCAGCAGCCAGGGGGACCCAGGCTCCTACGAGCAGTACTTC.

The chain carries TRBV25-1 and TRBJ2-1, with a possible D match to TRBD2 (7 bases). The CDR3 has 14 amino acids. Germline V gives CDR1 MGHDK, CDR2 SYGVNS. V lost 5 bases, J lost 4 bases, and 12 bases lay in between. CDR3 residues: CASSRGGRYNEQFF. CDR3 bases: TGTGCCAGCAGTAGGGGGGGGAGGTACAATGAGCAGTTCTTC.

The chain uses TRBV4-3 and TRBJ2-7, with D tentatively TRBD1 (5 bases). CDR1 and CDR2 from the germline V gene are LGHNA and YSLEER. V was clipped by 0 bases and J by 4 bases, with 13 bases between them. This CDR3 has 15 residues. CDR3 residues: CASSQDPAGWYEQYF. The CDR3 bases are TGCGCCAGCAGCCAAGATCCAGCAGGGTGGTACGAGCAGTACTTC.

V gene TRBV28 combines with J gene TRBJ2-5; D possibly corresponds to TRBD2 (6 bases). Between the trimmed V and J ends, which lost 2 bases and 4 bases, there was a span of 8 bases. Germline-derived CDR1 and CDR2 are MDHEN and SYDVKM. The CDR3 is 13 amino acids. In DNA form, the CDR3 reads TGTGCCAGCAGTTTAGGAGGGTTAGAGACCCAGTACTTC. This encodes CASSLGGLETQYF.

The chain joins TRBV23-1 to TRBJ2-1; possible D gene TRBD2, 6 bases. TRBV23-1 is an ORF, and what it does is uncertain. The V end was cut by 0 bases, the J end by 16 bases, with 10 bases between. There are 11 residues in the CDR3. The CDR3 DNA sequence: TGCGCCAGCAGTCAATCGGGACTGCCATTCTTC. It specifies CASSQSGLPFF.

The chain uses TRBV5-6 and TRBJ1-5; D gene unclear. Trimming took 0 bases from V and 0 from J, leaving 7 bases between them. This CDR3 spans 15 amino acids. Per the germline V gene, CDR1 is SGHDT and CDR2 is YYEEEE. The CDR3: CASSLAGSSNQPQHF. CDR3 bases: TGTGCCAGCAGCTTGGCGGGCAGTAGCAATCAGCCCCAGCATTTT.

J is TRBJ1-5 and V is TRBV6-6; tentative D call: TRBD1 (5 bases). CDR1 is MNHNY, CDR2 SVGAGI, per germline (reference sequence). The CDR3 extends over 15 amino acids. V was shortened by 5 bases and J by 4 bases, with 15 bases between the two germline ends. The DNA for the CDR3 is TGTGCCAGCAGTACCGCGACAGCAGGAAATCAGCCCCAGCATTTT. As protein: CASSTATAGNQPQHF.

This sequence joins TRBV7-3 and TRBJ2-5, with D possibly TRBD2 on 5 matching bases. The CDR3 sequence is 13 residues long. V was cut by 5 bases and J by 5 bases, with 12 bases left in between. Germline V gene lookup returns CDR1 SGHTA and CDR2 FQGTGA. DNA for the CDR3: TGTGCCAGCAGCCCCGGGATTAGGGAGACCCAGTACTTC. Protein product: CASSPGIRETQYF.

This clone was counted a few times. This chain links TRBV6-5 with TRBJ1-1, with D tentatively TRBD1 (5 bases). Per germline, CDR1 MNHEY and CDR2 SVGAGI. The CDR3 is 14 amino acids. V lost 2 bases to trimming and J lost 3 bases, with 10 bases between them. CDR3 sequence: CASSYPGTDTEAFF. CDR3 DNA sequence: TGTGCCAGCAGTTACCCAGGGACGGACACTGAAGCTTTCTTT.

This clone was observed a handful of times. The same CDR3 can be traced to other DNA sequences in this sample. The chain is built from TRBV29-1 and TRBJ1-1, with 8 nucleotides matching TRBD1. The CDR3 is 12 amino acids. V lost 6 bases, J lost 4 bases, and 4 bases stayed unmatched. Germline assignment: CDR1 SQVTM and CDR2 ANQGSEA. The CDR3: CSVDRGSTEAFF. CDR3 sequence (DNA): TGCAGCGTCGACAGGGGAAGCACTGAAGCTTTCTTT.

The chain links TRBV7-2 to TRBJ2-5, with TRBD1 as a possible D gene (5 bases). Per germline, CDR1 SGHTA and CDR2 FQGNSA. The CDR3 is 13 amino acids. Between the trimmed V and J ends, which lost 1 base and 3 bases, there was a span of 6 bases. DNA of the CDR3: TGTGCCAGCAGCTTAGACAGGAAAGAGACCCAGTACTTC. It codes for CASSLDRKETQYF.

This clone appeared a few times. This CDR3 reads CASSTRQETQYF. In DNA, the CDR3 is TGTGCCAGCAGTACCCGGCAAGAGACCCAGTACTTC. V gene TRBV6-5 combines with J gene TRBJ2-5; D is uncertain. Germline V gives CDR1 MNHEY, CDR2 SVGAGI. The CDR3 sequence is 12 residues long. Trimming cost V 5 bases and J 2 bases, with 6 bases left between them.